These 19 T cell receptor beta chains were sequenced from one sample in a study of tumor-infiltrating lymphocytes in primary liver carcinoma. With a constant-region primer, TCR beta cDNA was made from about 0.55 ug of total RNA. Generation of the TCR beta libraries relied on three nested multiplex PCR rounds using slightly modified ARM-PCR. The two initial PCR rounds, roughly 10 cycles each, used TRBV1-TRBV30 forward and C-beta reverse primers. A single record per CDR3 protein comes from TCRdb applying MiXCR to the multiplex PCR reads. This sample has approximately 100,000 distinct CDR3 sequences; around 66% occur once, and the top ten carry around 12%. Co-extracting RNA and DNA was done with roughly 18-32 mg of unsorted bulk tissue as input. Sequencing was carried out using liver tumor tissue from sampling region 2. The subset: tumor region T2, inferior pole. These receptors originate from a woman aged 55-69 years with primary liver carcinoma and hepatitis B virus infection.

Details on this clonotype: The junction departs from the called germline gene at one end, perhaps through a read error. V and J are TRBV11-3 and TRBJ2-1, with 9 positions matching TRBD2. In germline, CDR1 is SGHNT, CDR2 YENEEA. CDR3 length equals 18 residues. The CDR3 sequence is CASSLGQGGRAGHNEQFF. CDR3 coding DNA: TGCGCCAGCAGCTTAGGTCAAGGCGGGAGGGCCGGTCACAATGAGCAGTTCTTC.

In its sample, this clonotype was seen a few times. This chain's CDR3 is CSARNRDISYEQYF. CDR3 DNA: TGCAGTGCTAGAAACAGGGATATATCCTACGAGCAGTACTTC. The genes are TRBV20-1 and TRBJ2-7; a possible D gene is TRBD1 (6 bases). CDR1 and CDR2 from the germline V gene are DFQATT and SNEGSKA (reference sequence). CDR3 length: 14 amino acids. The V end was cut by 2 bases, the J end by 1 base, with 12 bases between.

In this sample, this clonotype turned up many times. The chain couples TRBV2 to TRBJ1-1; D not resolved. Germline assignment: CDR1 SNHLY and CDR2 FYNNEI. The CDR3 sequence is 12 residues long. V was pared by 7 bases and J by 5 bases, with 11 bases between. In DNA, the CDR3 is TGTGCCAGCACCGATACGGGAACTGAAGCTTTCTTT. The encoded protein is CASTDTGTEAFF.

Concerning this clonotype itself: Just one base apart from a much larger clone, this may be a read error. The CDR3 here is CASNPTSDSTYEQYF. CDR3 bases: TGTGCCAGCAACCCTACTAGCGACTCTACCTACGAGCAGTACTTC. This chain links TRBV5-4 with TRBJ2-7; 7 positions match TRBD2. This CDR3 has 15 amino acids. V shed 6 bases, J shed 2 bases, and the junction held 11 bases outside the gene matches. Germline V gene sequence: CDR1 SGHNT, CDR2 YYREEE (reference sequence).

This clonotype has more than one count but fewer than ten. This chain uses TRBV7-9 with TRBJ2-3; D remains unclear. CDR3 length: 13 residues. Per germline, CDR1 SEHNR and CDR2 FQNEAQ (reference sequence). The V end lost 5 bases, the J end lost 1 base, and 7 bases lay between the germline ends. The CDR3, as DNA: TGTGCCAGCAGCATCCAGGGCACAGATACGCAGTATTTT. It yields the protein CASSIQGTDTQYF.

This clonotype appeared a single time. This sequence joins TRBV10-2 and TRBJ2-1, with D hard to call. Germline assignment: CDR1 WSHSY and CDR2 SAAADI. Trimming removed 2 bases from V and 8 bases from J, with 10 bases in between. The CDR3 has 13 amino acids. CDR3 bases: TGCGCCAGCAGTGAGACGGCCTGCTATGAGCAGTTCTTC. Encoded protein: CASSETACYEQFF.

As for this clonotype: The junction does not match germline at one end; this may be a read error. The chain combines TRBV29-1 with TRBJ2-3; perhaps TRBD2 as D (5 bases). The CDR3 runs to 12 residues. Per the germline V gene, CDR1 is SQVTM and CDR2 is ANQGSEA. CDR3 DNA sequence: TGCAGAGTTGCTCCGGGGACAGATACGCAGTATTTT. Protein product: CRVAPGTDTQYF.

About this clonotype: One end of the junction is discordant with germline, which a read error may explain. The rearrangement uses TRBV11-2 and TRBJ1-1, with D unclear. This CDR3 has 12 amino acids. Germline assignment: CDR1 SGHAT and CDR2 FQNNGV. CDR3 loop: CVSSSKQTEAFF. CDR3 sequence (DNA): TGTGTCAGCAGCTCTAAACAGACTGAGGCTTTCTTT.

Comment on this clonotype: Possible read error: a much larger clone is one base away. The gene calls are TRBV5-1 and TRBJ2-1, with D tentatively TRBD1 or TRBD2 (5 bases each). The germline gives CDR1 SGHRS, CDR2 YFSETQ. This CDR3 spans 14 amino acids. The CDR3 protein is CASSLAGAYNGQFF. The CDR3 bases are TGCGCCAGCAGCTTGGCCGGGGCATACAATGGGCAGTTCTTC.

This clonotype was counted between two and nine times. V usage is TRBV29-1 and J usage is TRBJ2-2, with D uncertain. CDR1 is SQVTM and CDR2 is ANQGSEA in the germline V gene. V lost 4 bases to trimming and J lost 2 bases, with 11 bases between them. The CDR3 spans 14 residues. CDR3 residues: CSVADLTNTGELFF. CDR3 coding DNA: TGCAGCGTTGCTGACCTTACCAACACCGGGGAGCTGTTTTTT.

The rearrangement uses TRBV10-2 and TRBJ2-4; tentatively, D is TRBD1 (5 bases). CDR1 and CDR2 from the germline V gene are WSHSY and SAAADI. This CDR3 comprises 13 residues. V lost 9 bases and J 8 bases, leaving 17 bases between the germline ends. In DNA form, the CDR3 reads TGCGCCAGTGAGTCAAGGGGATGGGACATTCAGTACTTC. The encoded protein is CASESRGWDIQYF.

About this clonotype: One base away lies a much larger clone, so this may be a sequencing read error. The CDR3 is CASSFGLVGWYNEQFF. The CDR3 DNA reads as TGCGCCAGCAGTTTCGGACTAGTGGGTTGGTACAATGAGCAGTTCTTC. This rearrangement joins TRBV5-1 to TRBJ2-1; 7 bases match TRBD2. The V and J ends lost 5 bases and 4 bases, in that order; junction bases with no gene match: 12. This CDR3 has 16 amino acids. The germline CDR1 and CDR2 sequences are SGHRS and YFSETQ.

A note on this clonotype: A much larger clone lies one base from this, so it may be a read error. The chain is built from TRBV7-9 and TRBJ2-5; 7 nucleotides line up with TRBD2. V trimming: 2 bases; J trimming: 4 bases; junction bases outside the gene matches: 16. Per germline, CDR1 SEHNR and CDR2 FQNEAQ (reference sequence). The CDR3 contains 18 residues. CDR3 residues: CASSLSGNPKILRETQYF. The CDR3 nucleotides are TGTGCCAGCAGCTTAAGCGGGAACCCCAAAATACTTAGAGAGACCCAGTACTTC. The entire variable domain, with the rest obtained from reference TRBV7-9 and TRBJ2-5, is as follows: DTGVSQNPRHKITKRGQNVTFRCDPISEHNRLYWYRQTLGQGPEFLTYFQNEAQLEKSRLLSDRFSAERPKGSFSTLEIQRTEQGDSAMYLCASSLSGNPKILRETQYFGPGTRLLVL.

Comments on this clonotype: Likely a read error: the CDR3 ends without its conserved phenylalanine or tryptophan. The DNA is left out, because the CDR3 cannot be placed on it with certainty; the CDR3 is given as TCRdb lists it. The chain couples TRBV4-1 to TRBJ2-1. Germline loops: CDR1 MGHRA, CDR2 YSYEKL. The CDR3 extends over 13 residues, inclusive of both ends. This chain's CDR3 is CASSQDFYNEQLL.

With regard to this clonotype: Germline and junction disagree at one end, which may indicate a read error. The chain is built from TRBV11-2 and TRBJ1-5; possibly TRBD1 for D (5 bases). The CDR3 totals 13 residues. The V gene's germline CDR1 is SGHAT and CDR2 FQNNGV. CDR3 residues: CVSSRDYSQPHHF. The CDR3 nucleotides read TGTGTCAGCAGCAGGGATTACAGTCAGCCCCATCATTTT.

The table lists this clonotype with many counts. This rearrangement joins TRBV5-1 to TRBJ2-7; 7 positions agree with TRBD1. The CDR3 is 12 residues long. Germline loops: CDR1 SGHRS, CDR2 YFSETQ. V shed 1 base and J 6 bases; nucleotides not matched to a gene: 1. CDR3 region: CASSLHRGEQYF. CDR3 coding DNA: TGCGCCAGCAGCTTGCACAGGGGCGAGCAGTACTTC. The whole variable domain, remainder taken from reference TRBV5-1 and TRBJ2-7, is KAGVTQTPRYLIKTRGQQVTLSCSPISGHRSVSWYQQTPGQGLQFLFEYFSETQRNKGNFPGRFSGRQFSNSRSEMNVSTLELGDSALYLCASSLHRGEQYFGPGTRLTVT.

This clonotype was seen once. At one of its ends the junction is not consistent with the germline gene, which may arise from a read error. The rearrangement links TRBV12-3 or TRBV12-4 to TRBJ1-5; the D is unclear. This CDR3 contains 13 residues. This CDR3 reads CATSDPGDQAQHF. Written as DNA, the CDR3 is TGTGCCACCTCGGACCCTGGGGATCAGGCCCAGCATTTT.

In its sample, this clonotype was seen a few times. This chain connects TRBV20-1 to TRBJ1-1, with D tentatively TRBD1 (5 bases). Germline loops: CDR1 DFQATT, CDR2 SNEGSKA (reference sequence). Deletions cut 1 base from V and 4 bases from J, with 16 bases between. The CDR3 runs 15 residues. Written as DNA, the CDR3 is TGCAGTGCTAGAGCTGGGGGGGGAGAGAGCACTGAAGCTTTCTTT. Its protein product is CSARAGGGESTEAFF.

With respect to this clonotype: The junction departs from the called germline gene at one end, perhaps through a read error. The V gene is TRBV11-2, the J gene TRBJ2-1; 14 nucleotides line up with TRBD2. The CDR3 contains 17 residues. Germline CDR1 and CDR2: SGHAT and FQNNGV. As DNA, the CDR3 is TGTGCCAACAGCAAGAGACTAGCGGGAGGGCCGGGGGATGAACAGTTCTTC. Translated: CANSKRLAGGPGDEQFF.